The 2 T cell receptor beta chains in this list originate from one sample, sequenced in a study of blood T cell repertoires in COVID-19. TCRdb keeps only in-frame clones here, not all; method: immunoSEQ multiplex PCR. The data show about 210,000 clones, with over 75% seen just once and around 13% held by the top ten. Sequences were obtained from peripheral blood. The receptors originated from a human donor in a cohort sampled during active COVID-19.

The CDR3 DNA reads TGTGCCAGCAGCCTAAGAAGGGGGGGCACTGAAGCTTTCTTT. Its protein is CASSLRRGGTEAFF. The rearrangement joins TRBV3-1 (or the pseudogene TRBV3-2) to TRBJ1-1; weak D call: TRBD1 (6 bases). Trimming removed 4 bases at V and 4 bases at J, with 13 bases between. Germline-derived CDR1 and CDR2 are LGHDT and YNNKEL (reference sequence). This CDR3 has 14 amino acids.

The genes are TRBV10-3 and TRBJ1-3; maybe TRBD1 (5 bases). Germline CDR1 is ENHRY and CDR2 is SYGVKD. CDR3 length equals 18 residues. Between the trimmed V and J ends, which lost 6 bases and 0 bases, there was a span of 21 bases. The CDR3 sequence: CAIRTERREGDSGNTIYF. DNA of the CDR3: TGTGCCATCAGAACGGAGCGTAGGGAAGGGGACTCTGGAAACACCATATATTTT.